The present T cell receptor (beta chain) was sequenced within a study of long-term antiretroviral therapy in people with HIV. Assay version v3.0 of immunoSEQ was used, and it was run at survey level. The protocol was immunoSEQ multiplex PCR, while the TCRdb copy is restricted to in-frame clones and leaves out a portion. This table has about 20,000 clones, roughly four fifths appearing once. The CDR3 is made up of 16 amino acids. CDR1 and CDR2 (germline): SGHRS, YFSETQ. The J segment lost 0 bases and the V segment lost 3 bases, leaving 6 bases of the junction unmatched. Concerning this clone: Antigen unknown.

Two or more post-ART PBMC samples, plus at least one pre-ART sample, were available for each donor. Study-wide results and limits: All blood samples came from the years 2004 to 2017, possibly under older ART regimens. Nothing was known about ART adherence, viral resistance or changes in therapy. The study found that diversity rose after ART but stayed below transplant donor controls.

The source of this sequence is a woman between 45 and 60 years old with HIV. Sequencing used unsorted PBMCs, obtained 2.5 years before starting antiretroviral therapy. J is TRBJ1-3 and V is TRBV5-1; 7 bases are shared with TRBD1. The CDR3 loop reads CASSSSGTASGNTIYF. In DNA, the CDR3 is TGCGCCAGCAGCTCCTCCGGGACAGCCTCTGGAAACACCATATATTTT.